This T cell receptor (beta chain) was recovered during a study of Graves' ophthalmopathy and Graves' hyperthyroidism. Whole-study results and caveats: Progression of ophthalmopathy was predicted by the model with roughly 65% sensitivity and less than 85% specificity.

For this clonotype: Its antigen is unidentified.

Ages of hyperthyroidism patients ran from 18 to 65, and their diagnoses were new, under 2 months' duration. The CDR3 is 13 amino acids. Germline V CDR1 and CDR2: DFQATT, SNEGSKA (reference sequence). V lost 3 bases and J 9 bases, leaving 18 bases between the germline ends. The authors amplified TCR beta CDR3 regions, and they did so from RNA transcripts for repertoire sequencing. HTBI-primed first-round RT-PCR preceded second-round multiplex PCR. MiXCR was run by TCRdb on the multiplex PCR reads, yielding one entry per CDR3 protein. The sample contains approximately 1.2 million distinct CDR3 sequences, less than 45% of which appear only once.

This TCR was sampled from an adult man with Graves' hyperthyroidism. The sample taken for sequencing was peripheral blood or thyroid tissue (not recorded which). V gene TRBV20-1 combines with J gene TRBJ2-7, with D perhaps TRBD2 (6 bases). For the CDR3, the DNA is TGCAGTGCTAGCGGGGGTGGCACAGATACGCAGTACTTC. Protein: CSASGGGTDTQYF.